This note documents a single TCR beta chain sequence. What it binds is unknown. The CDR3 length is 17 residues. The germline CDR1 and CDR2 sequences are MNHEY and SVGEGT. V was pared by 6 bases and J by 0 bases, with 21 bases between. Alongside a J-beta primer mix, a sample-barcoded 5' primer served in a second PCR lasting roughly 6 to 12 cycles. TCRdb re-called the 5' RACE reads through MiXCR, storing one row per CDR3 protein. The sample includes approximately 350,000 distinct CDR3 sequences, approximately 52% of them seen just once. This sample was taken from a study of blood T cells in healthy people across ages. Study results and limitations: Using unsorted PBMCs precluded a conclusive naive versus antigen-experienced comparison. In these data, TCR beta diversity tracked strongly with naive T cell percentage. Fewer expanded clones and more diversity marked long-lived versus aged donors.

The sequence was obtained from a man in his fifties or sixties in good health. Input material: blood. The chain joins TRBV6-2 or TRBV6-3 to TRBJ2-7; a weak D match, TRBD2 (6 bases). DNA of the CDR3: TGTGCCAGCAGCCTACCCGTGACTAGTTTGGCCTCCTACGAGCAGTACTTC. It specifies CASSLPVTSLASYEQYF.